The clone carrying this T cell receptor (beta chain) was counted ten times or more. What it binds is unknown. The CDR3 totals 15 residues. Trimming stripped 5 bases from V and 1 base from J, with 17 bases between. Germline V gene lookup returns CDR1 DFQATT and CDR2 SNEGSKA (reference sequence). This entry belongs to a study of T cells in Graves' hyperthyroidism and ophthalmopathy. Study-wide points: Blood also contained most expanded thyroid clonotypes above 0.001. Ophthalmopathy and stable hyperthyroidism were separated by a 13 V-J model.

RNA transcripts served as the template for amplifying TCR beta CDR3 regions. Primed by the HTBI set, a first-round RT-PCR was run on the TCR CDR3. Each CDR3 protein is one row after TCRdb ran MiXCR on the multiplex PCR reads. Of about 350,000 distinct CDR3 sequences listed, about 15% are singletons. Hyperthyroidism had been newly diagnosed in patients aged 18 to 65, and its duration was under 2 months. Thyroid ultrasound, orbital computed tomography, clinical symptoms, and serum thyroxine and TRAb underpinned diagnoses. This clonotype was obtained from a woman aged 25-40 years with Graves' hyperthyroidism that later progressed to Graves' ophthalmopathy. What was sequenced was blood. V is TRBV20-1 and J is TRBJ2-5, with D hard to call. CDR3 in amino acids: CSARQPTPFQETQYF. CDR3 in DNA: TGCAGTGCTCGACAACCGACCCCCTTCCAAGAGACCCAGTACTTC.